The next 6 T cell receptor beta chains were all read from a single sample in a study of CD8+CD57+ T cells in acquired aplastic anemia. TCR beta VDJ and CDR3 profiling used genomic DNA as template. TCRdb analysed the reads with MiXCR anew, one entry per CDR3 protein. The top ten hold 2.9% of the sample, which has more than 150,000 distinct CDR3 sequences, approximately 49% seen once. Sequenced: sorted CD4+, CD8+, or CD8+CD57+ T cells (not recorded which) from PBMCs. The source is a human donor in good health.

V usage is TRBV2 and J usage is TRBJ2-7, with 8 bases identical to TRBD2. Germline V gene sequence: CDR1 SNHLY, CDR2 FYNNEI. The CDR3 length is 17 residues. J lost 7 bases, V lost 1 base, and 15 bases had no gene match. CDR3 DNA sequence: TGTGCCAGCAGTGAAGGAGGGGCGGGGGGCATCGTTTCGGAGCAGTACTTC. Protein: CASSEGGAGGIVSEQYF.

The V gene is TRBV7-2, the J gene TRBJ2-7, with unresolved D. From germline, CDR1 is SGHTA and CDR2 FQGNSA. This CDR3 has 14 residues. Trimming took 2 bases from V and 0 from J, leaving 8 bases between them. DNA for the CDR3: TGTGCCAGCAGCTTATTCCGAAGCTCCTACGAGCAGTACTTC. Its protein product is CASSLFRSSYEQYF.

This clonotype was counted many times. The chain employs TRBV9 and TRBJ2-2; maybe TRBD1 (5 bases). This CDR3 contains 15 residues. V lost 4 bases and J lost 6, with 16 bases in between. Germline CDR1 SGDLS, CDR2 YYNGEE. The CDR3 is CASSQMGHFSGELFF. In nucleotides, the CDR3 is TGTGCCAGCAGCCAAATGGGGCACTTCTCCGGGGAGCTGTTTTTT.

The rearrangement links TRBV12-5 to TRBJ2-5; D remains unclear. V gave up 9 bases and J gave up 2 bases, with 13 bases separating them. CDR1 and CDR2 (germline): LGHNT, FRNRAP. The CDR3 has 13 residues. This CDR3 reads CASGPQPQETQYF. As DNA, the CDR3 is TGTGCTAGCGGTCCCCAACCACAAGAGACCCAGTACTTC.

With regard to this clonotype: It may be a read error: a sequence one base away is much more abundant. A read error is likely, as this CDR3 ends without the conserved phenylalanine or tryptophan. This sequence joins TRBV2 and TRBJ2-2; 8 bases align to TRBD1. J was trimmed by 0 bases and V by 7 bases; bases with no gene match: 1. The CDR3 consists of 14 residues. Germline values: CDR1 SNHLY, CDR2 FYNNEI. CDR3 amino acids: CASMTGANTGELFL. CDR3 sequence (DNA): TGTGCCAGCATGACAGGGGCGAACACCGGGGAGCTGTTTCTT.

The V call is TRBV2, the J call TRBJ2-1, with 13 bases that match TRBD2. The germline CDR1 and CDR2 sequences are SNHLY and FYNNEI. The CDR3 is made up of 15 amino acids. V lost 7 bases and J lost 4; bases outside the gene matches: 4. The CDR3 region is CASTETSGGYNEQFF. The CDR3 coding sequence is TGTGCCAGCACAGAGACTAGCGGGGGGTACAATGAGCAGTTCTTC. The full variable domain, rest sourced from reference TRBV2 and TRBJ2-1, is EPEVTQTPSHQVTQMGQEVILRCVPISNHLYFYWYRQILGQKVEFLVSFYNNEISEKSEIFDDQFSVERPDGSNFTLKIRSTKLEDSAMYFCASTETSGGYNEQFFGPGTRLTVL.